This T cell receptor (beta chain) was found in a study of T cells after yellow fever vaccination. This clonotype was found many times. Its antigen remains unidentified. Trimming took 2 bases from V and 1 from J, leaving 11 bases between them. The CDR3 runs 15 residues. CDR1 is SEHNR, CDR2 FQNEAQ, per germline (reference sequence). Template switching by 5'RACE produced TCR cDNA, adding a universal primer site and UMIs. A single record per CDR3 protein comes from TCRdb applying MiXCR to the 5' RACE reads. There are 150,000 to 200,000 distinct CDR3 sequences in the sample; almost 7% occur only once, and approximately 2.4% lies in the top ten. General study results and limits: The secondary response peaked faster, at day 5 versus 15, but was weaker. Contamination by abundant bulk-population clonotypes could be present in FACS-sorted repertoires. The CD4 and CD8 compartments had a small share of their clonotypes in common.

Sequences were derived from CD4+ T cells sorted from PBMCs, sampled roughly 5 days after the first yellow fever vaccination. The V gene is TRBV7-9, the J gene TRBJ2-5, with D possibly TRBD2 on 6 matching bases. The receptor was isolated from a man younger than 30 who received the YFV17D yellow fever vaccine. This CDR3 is CASSLRGAVQETQYF. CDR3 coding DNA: TGTGCCAGCAGCTTACGCGGGGCTGTCCAAGAGACCCAGTACTTC.